This TCR beta chain was documented in a study of blood T cell repertoires in COVID-19. The protocol was immunoSEQ multiplex PCR, while the TCRdb copy is restricted to in-frame clones and leaves out a portion. The sample has about 210,000 clones, about 87% seen once. The V end was cut by 3 bases, the J end by 6 bases, with 9 bases between. Germline CDR1 and CDR2: LNHDA and SQIVND (reference sequence). The CDR3 spans 14 residues. This clone was seen only once. The source is a man aged 18-30 years with acute COVID-19. The chain carries TRBV19 and TRBJ1-6, with D perhaps matching TRBD1 (6 bases). Sequenced sample: PBMCs or T cells enriched from blood (not recorded which). The CDR3 bases are TGTGCCAGTAGTATTGGACAGCCTAATTCACCCCTCCACTTT. It translates to CASSIGQPNSPLHF.